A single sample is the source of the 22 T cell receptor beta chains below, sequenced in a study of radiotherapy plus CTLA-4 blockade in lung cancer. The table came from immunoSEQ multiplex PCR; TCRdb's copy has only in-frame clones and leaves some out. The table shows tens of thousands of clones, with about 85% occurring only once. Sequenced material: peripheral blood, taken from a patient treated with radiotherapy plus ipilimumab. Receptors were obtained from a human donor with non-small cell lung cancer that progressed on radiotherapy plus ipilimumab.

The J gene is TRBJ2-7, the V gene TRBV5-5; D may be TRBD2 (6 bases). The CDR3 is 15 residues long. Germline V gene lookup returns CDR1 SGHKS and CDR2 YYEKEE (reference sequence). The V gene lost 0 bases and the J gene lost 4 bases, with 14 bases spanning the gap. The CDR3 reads CASSLGGVPPYEQYF. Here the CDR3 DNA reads TGTGCCAGCAGCTTGGGCGGGGTTCCTCCGTACGAGCAGTACTTC.

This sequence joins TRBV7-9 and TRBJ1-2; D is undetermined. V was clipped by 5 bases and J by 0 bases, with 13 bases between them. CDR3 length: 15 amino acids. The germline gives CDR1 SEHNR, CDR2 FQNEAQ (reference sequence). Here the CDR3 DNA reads TGTGCCAGCAGCGGAAGGACGAACGCTAACTATGGCTACACCTTC. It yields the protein CASSGRTNANYGYTF.

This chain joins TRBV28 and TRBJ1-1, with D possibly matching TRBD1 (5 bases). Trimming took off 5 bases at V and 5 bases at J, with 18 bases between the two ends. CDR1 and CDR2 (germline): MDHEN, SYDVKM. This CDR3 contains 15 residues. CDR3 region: CASSRRGGGDTEAFF. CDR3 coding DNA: TGTGCCAGCAGTAGGAGGGGCGGAGGGGATACTGAAGCTTTCTTT. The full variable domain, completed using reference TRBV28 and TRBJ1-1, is DVKVTQSSRYLVKRTGEKVFLECVQDMDHENMFWYRQDPGLGLRLIYFSYDVKMKEKGDIPEGYSVSREKKERFSLILESASTNQTSMYLCASSRRGGGDTEAFFGQGTRLTVV.

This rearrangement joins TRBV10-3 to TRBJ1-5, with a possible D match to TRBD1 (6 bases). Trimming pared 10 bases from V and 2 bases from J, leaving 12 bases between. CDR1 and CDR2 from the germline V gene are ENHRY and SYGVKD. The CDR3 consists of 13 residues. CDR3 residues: CATRQEGNQPQHF. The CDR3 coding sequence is TGTGCCACCAGACAGGAGGGCAATCAGCCCCAGCATTTT.

CDR3 coding DNA: TGTGCCAGCTCCCTAGGGGGCCAGGGGGCACAGCCCCAGCATTTT. This codes for CASSLGGQGAQPQHF. This chain uses TRBV18 with TRBJ1-5; 8 nucleotides match TRBD1. V lost 6 bases, J lost 7 bases, and 11 bases stayed unmatched. The CDR3 is 15 residues long. Germline CDR1 is KGHSH and CDR2 is LQKENI.

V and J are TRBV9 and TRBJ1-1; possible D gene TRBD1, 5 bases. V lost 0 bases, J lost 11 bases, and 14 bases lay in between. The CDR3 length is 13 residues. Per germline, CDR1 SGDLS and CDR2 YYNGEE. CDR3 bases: TGTGCCAGCAGCGTAGATGCGGGGCTTGGTGCTTTCTTT. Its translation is CASSVDAGLGAFF.

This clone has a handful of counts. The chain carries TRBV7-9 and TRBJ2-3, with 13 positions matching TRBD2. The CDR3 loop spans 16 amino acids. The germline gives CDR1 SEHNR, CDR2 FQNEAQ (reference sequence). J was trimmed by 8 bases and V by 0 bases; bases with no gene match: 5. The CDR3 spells CASSLATSGRAGTQYF. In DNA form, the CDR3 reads TGTGCCAGCAGCTTAGCAACTAGCGGGAGGGCTGGTACGCAGTATTTT.

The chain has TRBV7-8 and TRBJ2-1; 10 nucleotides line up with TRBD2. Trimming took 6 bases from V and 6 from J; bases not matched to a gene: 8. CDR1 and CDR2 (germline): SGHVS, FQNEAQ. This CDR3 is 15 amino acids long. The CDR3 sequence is CASRLVSGGANEQFF. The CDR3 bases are TGTGCCAGCAGACTCGTGAGCGGGGGGGCCAATGAGCAGTTCTTC.

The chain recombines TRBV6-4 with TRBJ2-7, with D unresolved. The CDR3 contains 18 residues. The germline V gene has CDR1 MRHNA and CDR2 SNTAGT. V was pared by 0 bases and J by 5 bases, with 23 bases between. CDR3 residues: CASSDSDRMRWGTNEQYF. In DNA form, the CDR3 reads TGTGCCAGCAGTGACTCTGACCGAATGAGGTGGGGAACGAACGAGCAGTACTTC.

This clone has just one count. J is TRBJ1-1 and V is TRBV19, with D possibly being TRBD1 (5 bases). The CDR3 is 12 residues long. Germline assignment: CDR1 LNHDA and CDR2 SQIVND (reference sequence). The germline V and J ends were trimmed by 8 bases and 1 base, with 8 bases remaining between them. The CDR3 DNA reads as TGTGCCAGTGGACACAAGAACACTGAAGCTTTCTTT. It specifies CASGHKNTEAFF.

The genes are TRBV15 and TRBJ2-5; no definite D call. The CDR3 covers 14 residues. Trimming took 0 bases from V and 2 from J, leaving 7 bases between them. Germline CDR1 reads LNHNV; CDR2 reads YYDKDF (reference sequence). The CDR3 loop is CATSRERLQETQYF. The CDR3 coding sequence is TGTGCCACCAGCAGAGAACGCTTGCAAGAGACCCAGTACTTC. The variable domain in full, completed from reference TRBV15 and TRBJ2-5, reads DAMVIQNPRYQVTQFGKPVTLSCSQTLNHNVMYWYQQKSSQAPKLLFHYYDKDFNNEADTPDNFQSRRPNTSFCFLDIRSPGLGDTAMYLCATSRERLQETQYFGPGTRLLVL.

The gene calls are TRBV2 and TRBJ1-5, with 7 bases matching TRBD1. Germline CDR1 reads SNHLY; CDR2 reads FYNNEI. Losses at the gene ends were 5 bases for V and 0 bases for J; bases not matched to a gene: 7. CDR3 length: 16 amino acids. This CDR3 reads CASSSGQAYSNQPQHF. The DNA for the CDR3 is TGTGCCAGCAGTTCCGGACAGGCCTATAGCAATCAGCCCCAGCATTTT.

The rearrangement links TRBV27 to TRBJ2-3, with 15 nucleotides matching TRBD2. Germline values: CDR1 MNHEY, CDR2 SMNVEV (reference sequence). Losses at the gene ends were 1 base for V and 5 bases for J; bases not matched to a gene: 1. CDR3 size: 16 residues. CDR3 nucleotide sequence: TGTGCCAGCAGTTTATTGGGACTAGCGGGGGGAGATACGCAGTATTTT. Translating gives CASSLLGLAGGDTQYF.

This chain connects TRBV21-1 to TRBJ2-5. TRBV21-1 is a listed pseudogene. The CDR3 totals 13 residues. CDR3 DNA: TGTGCCAGCACCTCGAAAGGGACGGAGACCCAGTACTTC. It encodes CASTSKGTETQYF.

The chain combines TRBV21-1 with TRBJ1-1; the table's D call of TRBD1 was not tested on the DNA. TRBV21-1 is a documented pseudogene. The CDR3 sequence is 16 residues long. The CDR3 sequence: CASSKGGDRRNTEAFF. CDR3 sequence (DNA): TGTGCCAGCAGCAAAGGCGGGGACAGGCGGAACACTGAAGCTTTCTTT.

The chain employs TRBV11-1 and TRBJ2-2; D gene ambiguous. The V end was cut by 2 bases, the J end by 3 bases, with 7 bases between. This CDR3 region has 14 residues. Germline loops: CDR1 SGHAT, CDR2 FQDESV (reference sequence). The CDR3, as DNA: TGTGCCAGCAGCTTAATAGGAGACACCGGGGAGCTGTTTTTT. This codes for CASSLIGDTGELFF.

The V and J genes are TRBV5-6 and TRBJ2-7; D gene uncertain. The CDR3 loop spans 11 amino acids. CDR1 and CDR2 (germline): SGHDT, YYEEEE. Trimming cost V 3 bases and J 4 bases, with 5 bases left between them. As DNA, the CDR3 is TGTGCCAGCAGCTCGGGTTACGAGCAGTACTTC. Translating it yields CASSSGYEQYF.

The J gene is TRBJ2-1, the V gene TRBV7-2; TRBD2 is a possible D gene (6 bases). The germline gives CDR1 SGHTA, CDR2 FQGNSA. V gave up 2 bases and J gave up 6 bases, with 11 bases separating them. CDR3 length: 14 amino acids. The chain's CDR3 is CASSLLASGNEQFF. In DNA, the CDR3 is TGTGCCAGCAGCTTACTAGCGTCCGGCAATGAGCAGTTCTTC.

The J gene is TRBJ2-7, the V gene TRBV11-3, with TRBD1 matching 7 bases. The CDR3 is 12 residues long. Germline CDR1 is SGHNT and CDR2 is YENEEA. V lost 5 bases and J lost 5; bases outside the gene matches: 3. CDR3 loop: CASSRDRDEQYF. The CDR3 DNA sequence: TGTGCCAGCAGCCGGGACAGAGACGAGCAGTACTTC.

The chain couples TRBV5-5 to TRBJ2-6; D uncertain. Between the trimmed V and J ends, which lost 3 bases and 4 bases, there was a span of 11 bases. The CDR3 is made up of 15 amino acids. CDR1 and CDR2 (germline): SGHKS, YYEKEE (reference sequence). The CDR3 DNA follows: TGTGCCAGCAGCTCAGAGCCGCGGGGGGCCAACGTCCTGACTTTC. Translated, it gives CASSSEPRGANVLTF.

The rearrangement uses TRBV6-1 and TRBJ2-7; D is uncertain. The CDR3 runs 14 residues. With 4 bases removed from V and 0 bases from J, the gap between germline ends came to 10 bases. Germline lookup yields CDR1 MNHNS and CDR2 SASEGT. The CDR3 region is CASSVGFSSYEQYF. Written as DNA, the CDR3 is TGTGCCAGCAGTGTTGGTTTCAGCTCCTACGAGCAGTACTTC.

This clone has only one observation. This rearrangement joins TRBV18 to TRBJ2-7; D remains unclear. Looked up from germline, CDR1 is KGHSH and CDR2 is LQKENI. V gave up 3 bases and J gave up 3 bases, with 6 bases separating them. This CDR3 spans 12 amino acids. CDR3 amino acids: CASSPSLYEQYF. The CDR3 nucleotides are TGTGCCAGCTCACCTAGTCTCTACGAGCAGTACTTC.